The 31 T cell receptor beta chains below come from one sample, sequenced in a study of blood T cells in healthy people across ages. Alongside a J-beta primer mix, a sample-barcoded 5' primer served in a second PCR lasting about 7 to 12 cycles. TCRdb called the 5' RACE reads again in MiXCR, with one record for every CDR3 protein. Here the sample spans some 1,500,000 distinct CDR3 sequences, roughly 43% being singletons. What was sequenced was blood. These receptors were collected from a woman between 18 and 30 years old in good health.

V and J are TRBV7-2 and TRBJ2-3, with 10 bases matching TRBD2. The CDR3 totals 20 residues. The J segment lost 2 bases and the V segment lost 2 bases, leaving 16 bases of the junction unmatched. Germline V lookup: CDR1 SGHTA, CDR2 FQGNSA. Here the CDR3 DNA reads TGTGCCAGCAGCTTACGGGTTGGGACTAGCGTCGCGAGGACCACAGATACGCAGTATTTT. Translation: CASSLRVGTSVARTTDTQYF.

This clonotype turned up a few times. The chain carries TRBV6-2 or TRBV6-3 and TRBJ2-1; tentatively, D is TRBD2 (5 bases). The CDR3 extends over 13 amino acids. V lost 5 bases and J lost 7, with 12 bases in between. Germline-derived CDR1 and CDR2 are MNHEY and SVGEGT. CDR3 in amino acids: CASSHGLGNEQFF. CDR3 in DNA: TGTGCCAGCAGTCACGGACTCGGTAATGAGCAGTTCTTC.

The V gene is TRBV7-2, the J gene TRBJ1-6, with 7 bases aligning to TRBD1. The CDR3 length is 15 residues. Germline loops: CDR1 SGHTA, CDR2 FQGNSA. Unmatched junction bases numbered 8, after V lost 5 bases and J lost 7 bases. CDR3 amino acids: CASSPEGGWNSPLHF. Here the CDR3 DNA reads TGTGCCAGCAGCCCCGAAGGGGGCTGGAATTCACCCCTCCACTTT.

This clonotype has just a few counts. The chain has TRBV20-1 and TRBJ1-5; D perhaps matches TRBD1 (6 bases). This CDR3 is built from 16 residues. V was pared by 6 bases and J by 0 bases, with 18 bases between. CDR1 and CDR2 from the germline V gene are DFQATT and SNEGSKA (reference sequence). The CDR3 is CSAGVNKGVSNQPQHF. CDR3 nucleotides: TGCAGTGCGGGGGTTAACAAGGGGGTTAGCAATCAGCCCCAGCATTTT.

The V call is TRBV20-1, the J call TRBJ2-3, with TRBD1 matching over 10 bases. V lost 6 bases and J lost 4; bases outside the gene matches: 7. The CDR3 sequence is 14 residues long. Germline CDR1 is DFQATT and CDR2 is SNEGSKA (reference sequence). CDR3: CSALPGQGSDTQYF. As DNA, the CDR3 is TGCAGTGCGCTACCGGGACAGGGGTCAGATACGCAGTATTTT.

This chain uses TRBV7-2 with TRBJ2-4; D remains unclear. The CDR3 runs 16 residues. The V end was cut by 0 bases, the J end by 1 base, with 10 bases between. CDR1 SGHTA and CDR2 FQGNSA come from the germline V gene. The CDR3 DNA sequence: TGTGCCAGCAGCTTAGCTTCGGGCAGGGCCAAAAACATTCAGTACTTC. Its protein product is CASSLASGRAKNIQYF.

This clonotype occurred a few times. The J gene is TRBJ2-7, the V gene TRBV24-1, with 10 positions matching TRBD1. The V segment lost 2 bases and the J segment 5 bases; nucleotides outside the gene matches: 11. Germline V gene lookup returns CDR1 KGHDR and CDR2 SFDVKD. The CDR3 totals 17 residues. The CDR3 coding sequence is TGTGCCACCAGTGATTCGCCTCCGGGACAGGGGCACCACGAGCAGTACTTC. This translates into CATSDSPPGQGHHEQYF.

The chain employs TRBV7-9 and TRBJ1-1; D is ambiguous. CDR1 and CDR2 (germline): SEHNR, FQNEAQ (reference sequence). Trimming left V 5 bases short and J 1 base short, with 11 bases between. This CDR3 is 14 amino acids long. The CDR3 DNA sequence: TGTGCCAGCAGCAGACCGACGGGGAACACTGAAGCTTTCTTT. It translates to CASSRPTGNTEAFF.

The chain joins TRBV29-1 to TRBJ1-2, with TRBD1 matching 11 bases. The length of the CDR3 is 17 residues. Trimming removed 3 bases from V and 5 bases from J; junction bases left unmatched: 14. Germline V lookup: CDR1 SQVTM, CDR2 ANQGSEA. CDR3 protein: CSVDVRGRDRGTYGYTF. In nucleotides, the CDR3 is TGCAGCGTTGACGTTAGAGGCCGGGACAGGGGGACTTATGGCTACACCTTC. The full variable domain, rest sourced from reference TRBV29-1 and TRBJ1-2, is SAVISQKPSRDICQRGTSLTIQCQVDSQVTMMFWYRQQPGQSLTLIATANQGSEATYESGFVIDKFPISRPNLTFSTLTVSNMSPEDSSIYLCSVDVRGRDRGTYGYTFGSGTRLTVV.

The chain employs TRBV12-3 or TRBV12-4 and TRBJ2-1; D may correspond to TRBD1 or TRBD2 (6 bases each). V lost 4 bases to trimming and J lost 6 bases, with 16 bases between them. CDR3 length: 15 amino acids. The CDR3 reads CASSSGGYLLNEQFF. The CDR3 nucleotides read TGTGCCAGCAGTTCCGGGGGCTACCTTCTCAATGAGCAGTTCTTC.

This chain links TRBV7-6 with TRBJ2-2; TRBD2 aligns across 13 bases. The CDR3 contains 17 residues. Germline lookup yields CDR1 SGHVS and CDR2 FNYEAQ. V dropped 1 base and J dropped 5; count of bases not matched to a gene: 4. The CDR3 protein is CASSLGTSGRVTGELFF. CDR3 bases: TGTGCCAGCAGCTTAGGGACTAGCGGGAGAGTTACCGGGGAGCTGTTTTTT.

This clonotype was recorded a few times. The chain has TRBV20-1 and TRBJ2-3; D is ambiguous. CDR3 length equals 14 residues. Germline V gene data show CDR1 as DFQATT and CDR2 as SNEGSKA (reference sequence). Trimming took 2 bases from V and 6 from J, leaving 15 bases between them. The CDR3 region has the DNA TGCAGTGCTAGATTTGTTTACCCCGCGGATACGCAGTATTTT. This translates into CSARFVYPADTQYF.

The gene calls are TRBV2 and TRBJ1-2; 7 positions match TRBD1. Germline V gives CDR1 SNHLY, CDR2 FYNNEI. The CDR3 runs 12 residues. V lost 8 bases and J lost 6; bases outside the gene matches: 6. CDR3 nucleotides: TGTGCCAGCTGGGGACAGCCCAATGGCTACACCTTC. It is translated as CASWGQPNGYTF. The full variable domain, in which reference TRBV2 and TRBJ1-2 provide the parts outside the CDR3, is EPEVTQTPSHQVTQMGQEVILRCVPISNHLYFYWYRQILGQKVEFLVSFYNNEISEKSEIFDDQFSVERPDGSNFTLKIRSTKLEDSAMYFCASWGQPNGYTFGSGTRLTVV.

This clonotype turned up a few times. Written as DNA, the CDR3 is TGTGCCAGCAGTATAACAGGGTCTGGAAACACCATATATTTT. Protein product: CASSITGSGNTIYF. The V call is TRBV6-6, the J call TRBJ1-3; D is perhaps TRBD1 (6 bases). This CDR3 contains 14 residues. Trimming pared 5 bases from V and 1 base from J, leaving 9 bases between. The germline gives CDR1 MNHNY, CDR2 SVGAGI (reference sequence).

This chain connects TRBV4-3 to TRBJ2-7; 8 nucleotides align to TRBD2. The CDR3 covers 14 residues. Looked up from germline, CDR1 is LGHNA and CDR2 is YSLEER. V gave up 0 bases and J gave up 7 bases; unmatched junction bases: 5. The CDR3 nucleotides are TGCGCCAGCAGCCAAGAACGGGAGGGCCGTGAGCAGTACTTC. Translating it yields CASSQEREGREQYF.

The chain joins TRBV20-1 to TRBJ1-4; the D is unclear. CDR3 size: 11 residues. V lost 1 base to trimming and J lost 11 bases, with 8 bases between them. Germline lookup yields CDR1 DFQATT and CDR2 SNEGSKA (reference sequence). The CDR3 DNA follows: TGCAGTGCTAGAGGGAAAAACAAACTGTTTTTT. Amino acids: CSARGKNKLFF.

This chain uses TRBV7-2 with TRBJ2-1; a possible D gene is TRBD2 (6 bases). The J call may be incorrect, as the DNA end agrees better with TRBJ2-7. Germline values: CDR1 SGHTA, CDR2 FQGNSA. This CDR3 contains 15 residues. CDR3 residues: CASSLGSSAIYEQYF. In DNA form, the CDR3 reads TGTGCCAGCAGCTTAGGGTCTAGCGCCATCTACGAGCAGTACTTC.

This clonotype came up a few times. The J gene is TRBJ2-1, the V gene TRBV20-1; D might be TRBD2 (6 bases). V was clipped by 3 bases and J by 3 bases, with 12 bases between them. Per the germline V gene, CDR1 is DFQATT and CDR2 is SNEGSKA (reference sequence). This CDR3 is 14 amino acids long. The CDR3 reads CSARPRTNYNEQFF. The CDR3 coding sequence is TGCAGTGCTAGGCCCCGGACTAACTACAATGAGCAGTTCTTC.

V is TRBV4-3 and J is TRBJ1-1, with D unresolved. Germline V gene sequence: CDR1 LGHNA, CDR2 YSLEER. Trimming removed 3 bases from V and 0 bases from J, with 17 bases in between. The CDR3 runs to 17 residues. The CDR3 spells CASSHSFRVDMNTEAFF. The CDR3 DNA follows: TGCGCCAGCAGCCATTCCTTTCGGGTCGACATGAACACTGAAGCTTTCTTT.

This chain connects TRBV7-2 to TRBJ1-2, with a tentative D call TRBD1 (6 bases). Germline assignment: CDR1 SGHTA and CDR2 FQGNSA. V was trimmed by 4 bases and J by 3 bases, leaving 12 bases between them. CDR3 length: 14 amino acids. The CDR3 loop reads CASSSYRDYYGYTF. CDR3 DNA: TGTGCCAGCAGCTCATACAGGGATTACTATGGCTACACCTTC.

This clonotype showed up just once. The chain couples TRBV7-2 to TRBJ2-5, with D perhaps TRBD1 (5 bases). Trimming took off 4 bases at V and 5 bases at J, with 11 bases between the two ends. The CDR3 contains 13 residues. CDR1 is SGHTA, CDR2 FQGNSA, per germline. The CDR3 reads CASSYLRVETQYF. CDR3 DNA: TGTGCCAGCAGCTACCTCAGGGTGGAGACCCAGTACTTC.

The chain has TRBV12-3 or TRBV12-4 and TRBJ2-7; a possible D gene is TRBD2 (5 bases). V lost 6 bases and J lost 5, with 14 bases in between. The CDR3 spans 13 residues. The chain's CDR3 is CASSPGNVDEQYF. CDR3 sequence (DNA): TGTGCCAGCAGCCCCGGGAACGTGGACGAGCAGTACTTC.

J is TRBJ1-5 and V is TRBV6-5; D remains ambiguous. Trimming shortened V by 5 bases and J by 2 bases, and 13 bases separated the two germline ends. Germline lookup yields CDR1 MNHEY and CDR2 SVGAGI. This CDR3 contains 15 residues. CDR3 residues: CASSPRAARNQPQHF. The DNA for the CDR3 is TGTGCCAGCAGTCCCCGGGCAGCTCGCAATCAGCCCCAGCATTTT.

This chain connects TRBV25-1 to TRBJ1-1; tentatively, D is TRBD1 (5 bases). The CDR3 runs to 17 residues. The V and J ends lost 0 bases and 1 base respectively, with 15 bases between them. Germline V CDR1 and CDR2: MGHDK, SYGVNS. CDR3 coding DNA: TGTGCCAGCAGTGAATATAGTGGACACCCAGGGAACACTGAAGCTTTCTTT. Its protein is CASSEYSGHPGNTEAFF.

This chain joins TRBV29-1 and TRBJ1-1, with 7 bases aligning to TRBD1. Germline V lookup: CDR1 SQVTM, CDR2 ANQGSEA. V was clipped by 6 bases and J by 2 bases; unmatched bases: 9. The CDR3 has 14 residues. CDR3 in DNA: TGCAGCGTGACAGGGTCTTTGGACAACACTGAAGCTTTCTTT. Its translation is CSVTGSLDNTEAFF. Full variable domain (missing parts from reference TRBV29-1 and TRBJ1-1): SAVISQKPSRDICQRGTSLTIQCQVDSQVTMMFWYRQQPGQSLTLIATANQGSEATYESGFVIDKFPISRPNLTFSTLTVSNMSPEDSSIYLCSVTGSLDNTEAFFGQGTRLTVV.

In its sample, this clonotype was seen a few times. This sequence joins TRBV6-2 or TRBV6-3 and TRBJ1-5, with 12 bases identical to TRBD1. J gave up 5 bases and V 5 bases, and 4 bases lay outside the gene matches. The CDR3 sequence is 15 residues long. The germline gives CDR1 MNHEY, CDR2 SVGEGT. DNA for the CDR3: TGTGCCAGCAGTACCCGGGACAGGGGGCATCAGCCCCAGCATTTT. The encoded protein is CASSTRDRGHQPQHF.

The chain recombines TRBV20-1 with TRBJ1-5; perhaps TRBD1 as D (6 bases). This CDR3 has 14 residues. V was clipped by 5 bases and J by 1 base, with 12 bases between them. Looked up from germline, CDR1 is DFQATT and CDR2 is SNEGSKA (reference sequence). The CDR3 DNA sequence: TGCAGTGCTGACGACAGGATCAGCAATCAGCCCCAGCATTTT. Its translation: CSADDRISNQPQHF.

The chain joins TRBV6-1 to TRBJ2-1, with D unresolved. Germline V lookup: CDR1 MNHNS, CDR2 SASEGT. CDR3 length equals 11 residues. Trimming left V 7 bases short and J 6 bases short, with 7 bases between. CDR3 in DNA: TGTGCCAGCAAATGGGGCAATGAGCAGTTCTTC. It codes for CASKWGNEQFF.

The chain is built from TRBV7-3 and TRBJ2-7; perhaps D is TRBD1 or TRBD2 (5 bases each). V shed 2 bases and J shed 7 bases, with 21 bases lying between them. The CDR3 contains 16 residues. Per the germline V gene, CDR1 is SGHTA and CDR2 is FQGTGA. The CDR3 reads CASSLEGTVSYNEQYF. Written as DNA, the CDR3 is TGTGCCAGCAGCTTAGAGGGGACGGTAAGTTACAATGAGCAGTACTTC.

CDR3 amino acids: CASSFPTTRANTGELFF. CDR3 nucleotides: TGTGCCAGCAGCTTCCCCACTACCAGGGCGAACACCGGGGAGCTGTTTTTT. This chain links TRBV7-3 with TRBJ2-2; TRBD1 is a possible D gene (5 bases). This CDR3 spans 17 amino acids. Trimming shortened V by 3 bases and J by 0 bases, and 14 bases separated the two germline ends. Germline-derived CDR1 and CDR2 are SGHTA and FQGTGA.

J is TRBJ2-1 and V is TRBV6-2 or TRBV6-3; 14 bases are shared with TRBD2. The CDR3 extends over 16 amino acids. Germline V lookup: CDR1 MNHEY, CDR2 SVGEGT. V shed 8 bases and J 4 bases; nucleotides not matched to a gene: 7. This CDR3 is CASLGTSGSQYNEQFF. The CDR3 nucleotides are TGTGCCAGCCTCGGGACTAGCGGGAGCCAATACAATGAGCAGTTCTTC.